The present T cell receptor (beta chain) was sequenced within a study of preoperative IRX-2 immunotherapy in early breast cancer. Stated treatment: preoperative locoregional IRX-2 cytokine immunotherapy. Patients received preoperative, locoregional IRX-2 cytokine immunotherapy in a phase Ib study. Clones were read by immunoSEQ multiplex PCR, and TCRdb kept only the in-frame ones, dropping some. Of 20,000 to 30,000 clones in the sample, around 90% were seen once. This sequence originates from a human donor with breast cancer. Specimen: tumor tissue, collected after IRX-2 immunotherapy.

The CDR3 loop reads CASSLASGGAYNEQFF. CDR3 DNA sequence: TGTGCCAGCAGCTTAGCTAGCGGGGGGGCATACAATGAGCAGTTCTTC. The chain couples TRBV7-2 to TRBJ2-1; the match to TRBD2 covers 11 bases. The CDR3 consists of 16 residues. J gave up 4 bases and V 0 bases, and 2 bases lay outside the gene matches. CDR1 is SGHTA, CDR2 FQGNSA, per germline.